These T cell receptor beta chains were read from a single sample in a study of vaccination and CD4 T cells after COVID-19. Each CDR3 protein gets one entry after TCRdb re-called the PCR reads with MiXCR. This sample has over 5,000 distinct CDR3 sequences, with 62% found just once. Antigen specificity for these receptors is unknown. Sequences were obtained from CD4+ T cells from blood, cultured in vitro. Source of these receptors: a human donor in good health. Each CDR3 is given with its conserved first and last residue. Each record gives: J gene, V gene, CDR3 protein.

J gene: TRBJ1-6
V gene: TRBV28
CDR3 protein: CASSFQGVNSPLHF

J gene: TRBJ1-5
V gene: TRBV19
CDR3 protein: CASGPQGSGQPQHF

J gene: TRBJ2-4
V gene: TRBV10-1
CDR3 protein: CASSDQGLAKNIQYF

J gene: TRBJ2-7
V gene: TRBV6-1
CDR3 protein: CASKQGASYEQYF

J gene: TRBJ1-1
V gene: TRBV6-2/TRBV6-3
CDR3 protein: CASSYRALSGWEAFF

J gene: TRBJ1-3
V gene: TRBV15
CDR3 protein: CATSRDFRGNTIYF

J gene: TRBJ2-1
V gene: TRBV4-3
CDR3 protein: CASSQKWGFDEQFF

J gene: TRBJ2-1
V gene: TRBV11-2
CDR3 protein: CASSQSMGFHEQFF

J gene: TRBJ2-5
V gene: TRBV20-1
CDR3 protein: CSAKLAGGLETQYF

J gene: TRBJ2-4
V gene: TRBV6-2/TRBV6-3
CDR3 protein: CASSILVGVAKNIQYF

J gene: TRBJ2-7
V gene: TRBV6-1
CDR3 protein: CASAAGTVIDEQYF

J gene: TRBJ1-2
V gene: TRBV15
CDR3 protein: CATSREGTGDGYTF

J gene: TRBJ2-1
V gene: TRBV6-2/TRBV6-3
CDR3 protein: CASSLRPNEQFF

J gene: TRBJ2-7
V gene: TRBV4-1
CDR3 protein: CASSQEEGYEQYF

J gene: TRBJ2-3
V gene: TRBV18
CDR3 protein: CASSPAWGTDTQYF

J gene: TRBJ1-5
V gene: TRBV28
CDR3 protein: CASRAGGAGQPQHF

J gene: TRBJ1-5
V gene: TRBV28
CDR3 protein: CASSWGGMGNQPQHF

J gene: TRBJ1-2
V gene: TRBV11-2
CDR3 protein: CASSRPEGLGYTF

J gene: TRBJ2-5
V gene: TRBV9
CDR3 protein: CASSGNPGDRIQETQYF

J gene: TRBJ2-1
V gene: TRBV10-3
CDR3 protein: CAISFRQGASGYNEQFF

J gene: TRBJ1-3
V gene: TRBV5-1
CDR3 protein: CASSLGSGNTIYF

J gene: TRBJ1-1
V gene: TRBV12-3/TRBV12-4
CDR3 protein: CACVPGAGIGTEAFF

J gene: TRBJ2-5
V gene: TRBV5-4
CDR3 protein: CASSLAGVVGETQYF

J gene: TRBJ2-7
V gene: TRBV6-2/TRBV6-3
CDR3 protein: CASSRTSGGYEQYF

J gene: TRBJ2-5
V gene: TRBV21-1
CDR3 protein: CASSTSRARVSETQYF

J gene: TRBJ1-5
V gene: TRBV20-1
CDR3 protein: CSASPPGRGSSNQPQHF

J gene: TRBJ2-5
V gene: TRBV20-1
CDR3 protein: CSARNRQGGEETQYF

J gene: TRBJ1-1
V gene: TRBV20-1
CDR3 protein: CSARSQKNTEAFF

J gene: TRBJ2-7
V gene: TRBV4-2
CDR3 protein: CASSQSGTLSYEQYF

J gene: TRBJ2-5
V gene: TRBV27
CDR3 protein: CASSRSGLQETQYF

J gene: TRBJ1-5
V gene: TRBV19
CDR3 protein: CASSVATGLSNQPQHF

J gene: TRBJ1-2
V gene: TRBV27
CDR3 protein: CASSLTPRGQGGYTF

J gene: TRBJ1-1
V gene: TRBV10-3
CDR3 protein: CANRGDQGVNTEAFF

J gene: TRBJ2-7
V gene: TRBV27
CDR3 protein: CASSFGRVYEQYF

J gene: TRBJ2-5
V gene: TRBV20-1
CDR3 protein: CSAQSGTSGQETQYF

J gene: TRBJ2-5
V gene: TRBV6-1
CDR3 protein: CASTGLGQETQYF

J gene: TRBJ2-7
V gene: TRBV18
CDR3 protein: CASSPRGGSLHEQYF

J gene: TRBJ2-7
V gene: TRBV7-9
CDR3 protein: CASRRDSLRFQQYF

J gene: TRBJ2-1
V gene: TRBV12-3/TRBV12-4
CDR3 protein: CASRASGEYNEQFF

J gene: TRBJ2-5
V gene: TRBV6-7
CDR3 protein: CASSYSGTSDQETQYF

J gene: TRBJ1-2
V gene: TRBV7-9
CDR3 protein: CASSLEGYGYTF

J gene: TRBJ1-2
V gene: TRBV6-1
CDR3 protein: CASSEIQNPPFSYGYTF

J gene: TRBJ2-2
V gene: TRBV11-2
CDR3 protein: CASSSWAGNTGELFF

J gene: TRBJ1-1
V gene: TRBV11-2
CDR3 protein: CASSLSVSLQGQGAFF

J gene: TRBJ2-3
V gene: TRBV6-1
CDR3 protein: CASSGSTDTQYF

J gene: TRBJ2-7
V gene: TRBV5-1
CDR3 protein: CASSQKGLAGGYEQYF

J gene: TRBJ1-1
V gene: TRBV19
CDR3 protein: CASRNTEAFF

J gene: TRBJ1-2
V gene: TRBV11-2
CDR3 protein: CASSSIDLTGKPPNYGYTF

J gene: TRBJ2-7
V gene: TRBV7-8
CDR3 protein: CASTAGGVGTYEQYF

J gene: TRBJ1-6
V gene: TRBV5-5
CDR3 protein: CASSGGQGGSPLHF

J gene: TRBJ2-3
V gene: TRBV28
CDR3 protein: CASSSAGGGRDTQYF

J gene: TRBJ2-5
V gene: TRBV10-3
CDR3 protein: CAIRGQGSETQYF

J gene: TRBJ1-2
V gene: TRBV29-1
CDR3 protein: CSVPGTAGFDGYTF

J gene: TRBJ2-1
V gene: TRBV7-2
CDR3 protein: CASSPLAGAGEQFF

J gene: TRBJ2-7
V gene: TRBV6-1
CDR3 protein: CATRRQPGEQYF

J gene: TRBJ1-2
V gene: TRBV27
CDR3 protein: CASSLLGLTGADDGYTF